The T cell receptor beta chain under discussion was sequenced for a study of shared clonotypes between healthy human individuals. Study overall: A donor's plate count was three for CD4 naive and three for CD4 memory; CD8 naive had two and CD8 memory one.

With V trimmed by 5 bases and J by 5 bases, 9 bases remained unmatched. The germline gives CDR1 SGHNT, CDR2 YENEEA. The CDR3 is made up of 17 amino acids. As processed by the authors: Filtering differed for immunoSEQ, which gave only junction sequences without quality scores. Profiled with immunoSEQ multiplex PCR; TCRdb holds only in-frame clones, not every one. That table is the source of V, J and clone size, and D and trimming were worked out from the DNA. Altogether about 1 million clones are present, around 75% being singletons, with the ten largest covering 1.5%. This clonotype was obtained from a man aged 18 to 35 in good health. The material sequenced was memory CD4+ T cells sorted from blood. The subset: CD45RA-negative fraction. The chain joins TRBV11-3 to TRBJ2-1; 13 nucleotides agree with TRBD2. The CDR3 loop is CASSPTSGGPYHNEQFF. In nucleotides, the CDR3 is TGTGCCAGCAGCCCGACTAGCGGGGGGCCCTACCACAATGAGCAGTTCTTC. Drawing the rest from reference TRBV11-3 and TRBJ2-1, the complete variable domain is EAGVVQSPRYKIIEKKQPVAFWCNPISGHNTLYWYLQNLGQGPELLIRYENEEAVDDSQLPKDRFSAERLKGVDSTLKIQPAELGDSAVYLCASSPTSGGPYHNEQFFGPGTRLTVL.